The clone carrying this T cell receptor (beta chain) has a handful of counts. Researchers barred patients who had uncontrolled infection, other autoimmune disease, pregnancy or lactation. The sample is drawn from a study of T cells in Graves' hyperthyroidism and ophthalmopathy. Study context: Peripheral blood draws took place at initial diagnosis, ahead of any treatment.

From RNA transcripts, TCR beta CDR3 regions were amplified. Initially, a first-round RT-PCR of the TCR CDR3 employed the HTBI primer set. One entry per CDR3 protein, called by TCRdb with MiXCR from the multiplex PCR reads. The table shows 480,000 or so distinct CDR3 sequences, with approximately 15% occurring only once. V lost 3 bases to trimming and J lost 2 bases, with 12 bases between them. CDR1 and CDR2 (germline): DFQATT, SNEGSKA (reference sequence). There are 14 residues in the CDR3. Sequenced input: blood. The chain carries TRBV20-1 and TRBJ2-3; D is unresolved. This receptor was taken from a young woman with Graves' hyperthyroidism. This CDR3 reads CSARDLGTTDTQYF. CDR3 in DNA: TGCAGTGCTAGGGACCTAGGCACCACAGATACGCAGTATTTT.